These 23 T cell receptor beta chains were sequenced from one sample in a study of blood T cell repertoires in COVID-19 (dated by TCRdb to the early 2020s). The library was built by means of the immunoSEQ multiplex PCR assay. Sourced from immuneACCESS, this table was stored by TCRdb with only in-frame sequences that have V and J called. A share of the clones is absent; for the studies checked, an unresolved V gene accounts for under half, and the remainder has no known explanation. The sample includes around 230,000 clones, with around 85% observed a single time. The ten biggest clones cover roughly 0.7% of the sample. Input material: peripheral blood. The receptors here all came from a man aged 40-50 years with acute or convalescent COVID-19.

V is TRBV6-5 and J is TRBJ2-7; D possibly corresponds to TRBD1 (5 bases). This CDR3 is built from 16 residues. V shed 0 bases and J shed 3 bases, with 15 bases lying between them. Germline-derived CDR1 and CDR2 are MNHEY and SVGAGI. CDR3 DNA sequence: TGTGCCAGCAGTTACTCGCAGGAACCTACAGGCTACGAGCAGTACTTC. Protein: CASSYSQEPTGYEQYF.

CDR3 coding DNA: TGTGCCAGTAGTATGACGTTCAGTTCGGTGGAGGGTGGCTACACCTTC. This translates into CASSMTFSSVEGGYTF. V gene TRBV19 combines with J gene TRBJ1-2; no clear D gene. The CDR3 sequence is 16 residues long. Germline V gene sequence: CDR1 LNHDA, CDR2 SQIVND (reference sequence). Trimming cost V 3 bases and J 7 bases, with 21 bases left between them.

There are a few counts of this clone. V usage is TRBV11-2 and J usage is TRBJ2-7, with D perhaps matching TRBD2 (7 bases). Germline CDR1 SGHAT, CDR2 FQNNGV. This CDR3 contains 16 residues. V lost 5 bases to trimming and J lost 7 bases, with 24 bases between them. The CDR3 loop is CASSPSRGGLQKEQYF. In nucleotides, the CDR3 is TGTGCCAGCAGCCCCTCTAGGGGGGGGCTTCAAAAGGAGCAGTACTTC.

The CDR3 DNA reads as TGTGCCAGCAGTGTAGGGGCTGGGGCCAACGTCCTGACTTTC. Translated: CASSVGAGANVLTF. The chain recombines TRBV27 with TRBJ2-6; a weak D match, TRBD1 (5 bases). Germline V CDR1 and CDR2: MNHEY, SMNVEV (reference sequence). The CDR3 totals 14 residues. Trimming shortened V by 5 bases and J by 2 bases, and 7 bases separated the two germline ends.

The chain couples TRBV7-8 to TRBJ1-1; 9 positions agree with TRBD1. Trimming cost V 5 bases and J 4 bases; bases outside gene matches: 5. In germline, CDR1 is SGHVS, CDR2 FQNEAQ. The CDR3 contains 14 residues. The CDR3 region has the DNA TGTGCCAGCAGCCCCAGACAGGGGGGCACTGAAGCTTTCTTT. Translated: CASSPRQGGTEAFF.

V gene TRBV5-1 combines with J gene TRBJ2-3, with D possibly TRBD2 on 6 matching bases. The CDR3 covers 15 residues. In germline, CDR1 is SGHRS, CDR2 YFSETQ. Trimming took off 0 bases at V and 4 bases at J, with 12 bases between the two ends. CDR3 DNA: TGCGCCAGCAGCTTGGCCACCGGAGGGCCAGATACGCAGTATTTT. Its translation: CASSLATGGPDTQYF.

CDR3 amino acids: CASSQVVQGGEKLFF. The DNA of the CDR3 is TGTGCCAGCAGCCAAGTCGTACAGGGTGGTGAAAAACTGTTTTTT. This chain connects TRBV3-1 (or the pseudogene TRBV3-2) to TRBJ1-4, with D tentatively TRBD1 (6 bases). The CDR3 spans 15 residues. Germline values: CDR1 LGHDT, CDR2 YNNKEL (reference sequence). Trimming took off 1 base at V and 7 bases at J, with 13 bases between the two ends.

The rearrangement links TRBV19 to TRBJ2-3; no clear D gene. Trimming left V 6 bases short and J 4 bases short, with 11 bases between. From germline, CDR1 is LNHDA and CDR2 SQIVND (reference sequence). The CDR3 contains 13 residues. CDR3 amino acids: CASRPGLSDTQYF. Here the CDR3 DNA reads TGTGCCAGTAGGCCAGGTTTATCAGATACGCAGTATTTT.

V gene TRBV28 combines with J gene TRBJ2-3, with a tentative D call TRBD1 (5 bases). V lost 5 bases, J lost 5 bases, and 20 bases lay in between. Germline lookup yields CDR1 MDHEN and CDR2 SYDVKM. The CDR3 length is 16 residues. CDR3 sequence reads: CASSRQGEHTGDTQYF. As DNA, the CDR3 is TGTGCCAGCAGTAGGCAGGGCGAACATACGGGAGATACGCAGTATTTT.

CDR3 loop: CASSHTKNTEAFF. The CDR3 nucleotides read TGTGCCAGCAGCCATACAAAGAACACTGAAGCTTTCTTT. This chain links TRBV5-8 with TRBJ1-1; D remains unclear. This CDR3 has 13 residues. The V and J ends lost 4 bases and 1 base respectively, with 8 bases between them. Germline V gene sequence: CDR1 SGHTS, CDR2 YDEGEE.

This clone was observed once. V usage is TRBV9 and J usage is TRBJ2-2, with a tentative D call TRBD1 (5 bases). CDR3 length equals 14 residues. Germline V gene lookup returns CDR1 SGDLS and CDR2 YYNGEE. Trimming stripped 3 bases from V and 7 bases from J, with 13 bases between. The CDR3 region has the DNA TGTGCCAGCAGCGGGTCAGGGTCGGGCGGGGAGCTGTTTTTT. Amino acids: CASSGSGSGGELFF.

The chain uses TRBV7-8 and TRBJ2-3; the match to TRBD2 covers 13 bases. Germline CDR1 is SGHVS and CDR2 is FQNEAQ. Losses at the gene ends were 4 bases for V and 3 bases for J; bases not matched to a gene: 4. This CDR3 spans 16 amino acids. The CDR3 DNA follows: TGTGCCAGCAGCTCATGGACTAGCGGGAGTACAGATACGCAGTATTTT. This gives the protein CASSSWTSGSTDTQYF.

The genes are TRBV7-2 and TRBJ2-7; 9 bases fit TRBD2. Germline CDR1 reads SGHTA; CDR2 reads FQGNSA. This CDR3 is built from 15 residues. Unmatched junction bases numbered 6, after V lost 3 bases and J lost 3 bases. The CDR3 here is CASSFVAGENYEQYF. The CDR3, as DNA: TGTGCCAGCAGCTTCGTAGCGGGAGAGAACTACGAGCAGTACTTC.

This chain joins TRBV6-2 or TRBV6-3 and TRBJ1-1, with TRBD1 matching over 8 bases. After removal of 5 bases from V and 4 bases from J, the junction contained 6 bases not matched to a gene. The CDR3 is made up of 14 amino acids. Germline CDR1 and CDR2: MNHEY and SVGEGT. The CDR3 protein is CASSQTGVRTEAFF. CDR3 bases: TGTGCCAGCAGTCAGACAGGGGTCCGCACTGAAGCTTTCTTT.

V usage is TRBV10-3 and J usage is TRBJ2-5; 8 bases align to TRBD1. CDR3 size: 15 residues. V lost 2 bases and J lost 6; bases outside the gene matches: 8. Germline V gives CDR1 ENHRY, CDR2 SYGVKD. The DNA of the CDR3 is TGTGCCATCAGTGAGGGCGACACAGGGGGGAAGACCCAGTACTTC. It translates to CAISEGDTGGKTQYF.

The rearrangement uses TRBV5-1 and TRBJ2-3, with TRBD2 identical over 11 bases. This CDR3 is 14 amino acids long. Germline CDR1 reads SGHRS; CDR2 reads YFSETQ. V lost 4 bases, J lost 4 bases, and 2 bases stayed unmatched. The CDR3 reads CASSRTSGPDTQYF. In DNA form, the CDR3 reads TGCGCCAGCAGCCGGACTAGCGGGCCAGATACGCAGTATTTT.

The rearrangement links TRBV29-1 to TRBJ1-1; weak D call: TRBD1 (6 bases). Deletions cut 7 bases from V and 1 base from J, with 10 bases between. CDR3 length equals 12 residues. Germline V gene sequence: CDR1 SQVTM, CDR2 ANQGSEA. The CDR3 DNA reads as TGCAGCGCCCGACAGGCGAACACTGAAGCTTTCTTT. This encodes CSARQANTEAFF.

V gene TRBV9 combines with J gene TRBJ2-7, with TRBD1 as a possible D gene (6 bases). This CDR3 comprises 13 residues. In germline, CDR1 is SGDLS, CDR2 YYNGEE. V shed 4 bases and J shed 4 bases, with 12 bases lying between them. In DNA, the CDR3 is TGTGCCAGCAGCAGGGACATTGGGTACGAGCAGTACTTC. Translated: CASSRDIGYEQYF.

CDR3 region: CASKGDSYEQYF. CDR3 nucleotide sequence: TGTGCCAGCAAAGGGGACTCCTACGAGCAGTACTTC. The chain is built from TRBV7-2 and TRBJ2-7, with D maybe TRBD1 (5 bases). V was trimmed by 7 bases and J by 0 bases, leaving 7 bases between them. Germline assignment: CDR1 SGHTA and CDR2 FQGNSA. CDR3 length: 12 residues.

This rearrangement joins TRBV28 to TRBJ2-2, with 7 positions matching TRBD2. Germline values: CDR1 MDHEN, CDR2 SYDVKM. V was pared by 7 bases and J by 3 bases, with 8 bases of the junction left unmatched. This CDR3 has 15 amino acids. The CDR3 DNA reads TGTGCCAGCAAACCAGGCGGGAGTGACACCGGGGAGCTGTTTTTT. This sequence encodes CASKPGGSDTGELFF.

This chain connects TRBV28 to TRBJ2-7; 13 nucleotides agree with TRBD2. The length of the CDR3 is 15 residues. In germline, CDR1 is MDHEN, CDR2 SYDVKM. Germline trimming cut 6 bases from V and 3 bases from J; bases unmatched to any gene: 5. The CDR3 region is CASRRTSGRNYEQYF. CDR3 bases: TGTGCCAGCAGGCGGACTAGCGGGAGAAACTACGAGCAGTACTTC.

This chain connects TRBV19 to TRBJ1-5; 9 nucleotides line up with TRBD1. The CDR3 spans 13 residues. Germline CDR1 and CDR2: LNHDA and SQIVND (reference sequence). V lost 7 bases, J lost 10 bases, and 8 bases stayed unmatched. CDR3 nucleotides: TGTGCCAGTAACGGACAGGGGTCATCCCCCCAGCATTTT. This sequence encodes CASNGQGSSPQHF.

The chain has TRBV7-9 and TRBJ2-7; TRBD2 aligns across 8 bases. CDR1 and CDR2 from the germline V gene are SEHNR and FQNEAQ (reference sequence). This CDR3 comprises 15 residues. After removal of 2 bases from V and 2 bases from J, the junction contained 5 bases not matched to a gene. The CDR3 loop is CASSLSGGATYEQYF. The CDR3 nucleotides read TGTGCCAGCAGCTTATCGGGAGGGGCAACCTACGAGCAGTACTTC.